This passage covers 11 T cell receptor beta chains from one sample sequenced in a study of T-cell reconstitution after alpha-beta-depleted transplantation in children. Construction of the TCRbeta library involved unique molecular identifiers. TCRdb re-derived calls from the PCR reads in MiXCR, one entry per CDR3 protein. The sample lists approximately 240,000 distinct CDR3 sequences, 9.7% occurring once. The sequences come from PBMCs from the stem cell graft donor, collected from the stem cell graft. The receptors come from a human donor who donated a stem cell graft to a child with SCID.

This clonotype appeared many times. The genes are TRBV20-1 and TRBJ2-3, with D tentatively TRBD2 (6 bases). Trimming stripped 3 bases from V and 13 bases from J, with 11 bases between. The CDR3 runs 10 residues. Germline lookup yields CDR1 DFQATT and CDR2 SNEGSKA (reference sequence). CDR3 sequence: CSASGGREYF. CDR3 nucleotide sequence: TGCAGTGCTAGCGGGGGTCGTGAGTATTTT.

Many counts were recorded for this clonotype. The CDR3 here is CASSKRVGQGGIYEQFF. The CDR3 DNA reads as TGTGCCAGCAGCAAGCGAGTTGGACAGGGAGGTATCTATGAGCAGTTCTTC. The rearrangement joins TRBV7-2 to TRBJ2-1; the match to TRBD1 covers 8 bases. The CDR3 is 17 residues long. Trimming at V came to 5 bases and at J to 8 bases, leaving 17 bases not matched to a gene. Germline V lookup: CDR1 SGHTA, CDR2 FQGNSA.

CDR3: CASSPKMGTGELFF. The CDR3 DNA reads as TGTGCCAGCAGCCCCAAGATGGGGACCGGGGAGCTGTTTTTT. The chain carries TRBV7-3 and TRBJ2-2, with D uncertain. CDR3 size: 14 residues. The V end lost 5 bases, the J end lost 5 bases, and 12 bases lay between the germline ends. CDR1 and CDR2 from the germline V gene are SGHTA and FQGTGA.

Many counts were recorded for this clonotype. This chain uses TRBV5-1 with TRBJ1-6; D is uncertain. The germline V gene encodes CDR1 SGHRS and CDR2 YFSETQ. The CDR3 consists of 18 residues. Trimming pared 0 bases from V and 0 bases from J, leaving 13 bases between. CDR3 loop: CASSLVAQLSSYNSPLHF. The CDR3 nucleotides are TGCGCCAGCAGCTTGGTGGCTCAGTTGAGCTCCTATAATTCACCCCTCCACTTT.

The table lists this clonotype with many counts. The CDR3 nucleotides are TGCGCCAGCAGCTTGGCCCCCCTCCAGGGTGGCACTGAAGCTTTCTTT. Protein: CASSLAPLQGGTEAFF. The chain joins TRBV5-1 to TRBJ1-1, with TRBD1 as a possible D gene (5 bases). V was cut by 0 bases and J by 4 bases, with 16 bases left in between. The germline V gene encodes CDR1 SGHRS and CDR2 YFSETQ. The CDR3 totals 16 residues.

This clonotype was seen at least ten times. The CDR3 DNA is TGCGCCAGCAGCTTGGCCAAACTAGCGGGGGGCAGGGCAGATACGCAGTATTTT. Its protein product is CASSLAKLAGGRADTQYF. This sequence joins TRBV5-1 and TRBJ2-3; 12 bases line up with TRBD2. The germline V gene has CDR1 SGHRS and CDR2 YFSETQ. The V gene end was trimmed by 0 bases and the J gene end by 4 bases; junction bases not matched to a gene: 9. CDR3 length: 18 residues. Looking up the rest from reference TRBV5-1 and TRBJ2-3 gives the full variable domain: KAGVTQTPRYLIKTRGQQVTLSCSPISGHRSVSWYQQTPGQGLQFLFEYFSETQRNKGNFPGRFSGRQFSNSRSEMNVSTLELGDSALYLCASSLAKLAGGRADTQYFGPGTRLTVL.

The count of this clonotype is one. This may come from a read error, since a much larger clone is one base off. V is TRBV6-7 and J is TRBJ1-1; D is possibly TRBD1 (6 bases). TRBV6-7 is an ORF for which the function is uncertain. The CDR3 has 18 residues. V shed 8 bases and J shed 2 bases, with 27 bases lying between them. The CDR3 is CASCPGLRGLRHNTEAFF. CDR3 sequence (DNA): TGTGCCAGCTGTCCCGGACTTCGGGGGCTTCGCCATAACACTGAAGCTTTCTTT.

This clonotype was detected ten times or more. In DNA form, the CDR3 reads TGTGCCAGCAGCCCTCTACAGGGGGGTAGTGAAAAACTGTTTTTT. It is translated as CASSPLQGGSEKLFF. This rearrangement joins TRBV5-6 to TRBJ1-4; 8 nucleotides agree with TRBD1. The V and J ends lost 4 bases and 7 bases, in that order; junction bases with no gene match: 9. CDR1 SGHDT and CDR2 YYEEEE come from the germline V gene. This CDR3 comprises 15 residues.

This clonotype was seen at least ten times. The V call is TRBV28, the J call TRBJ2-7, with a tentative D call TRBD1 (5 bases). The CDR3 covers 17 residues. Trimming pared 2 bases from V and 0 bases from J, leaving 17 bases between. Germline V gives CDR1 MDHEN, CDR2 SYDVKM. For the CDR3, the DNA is TGTGCCAGCAGTTTACTACCAGGGTACCAAAGCTCCTACGAGCAGTACTTC. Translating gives CASSLLPGYQSSYEQYF.

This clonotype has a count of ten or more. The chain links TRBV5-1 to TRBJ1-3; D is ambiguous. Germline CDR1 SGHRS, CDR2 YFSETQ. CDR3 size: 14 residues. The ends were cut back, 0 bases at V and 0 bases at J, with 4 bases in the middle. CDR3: CASSLDSSGNTIYF. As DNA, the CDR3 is TGCGCCAGCAGCTTGGATAGCTCTGGAAACACCATATATTTT.

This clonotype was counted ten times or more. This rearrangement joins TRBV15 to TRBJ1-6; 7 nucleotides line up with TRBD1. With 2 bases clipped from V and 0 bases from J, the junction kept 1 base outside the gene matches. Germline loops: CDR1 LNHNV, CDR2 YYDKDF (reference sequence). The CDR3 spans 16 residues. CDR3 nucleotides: TGTGCCACCAGCAGATCAGGGGGCTCCTATAATTCACCCCTCCACTTT. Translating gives CATSRSGGSYNSPLHF.